The clone carrying this T cell receptor (beta chain) was seen more than once but under ten times. What it recognizes is unknown. The primer mix had 60 Vbeta and 13 Jbeta primers. Original data processing: In a later analysis, 79 million or so unique TCR beta chains included roughly 11 million shared by two or more donors. Sequenced by immunoSEQ multiplex PCR; TCRdb stores in-frame clones only, minus some. Clonal size and the V and J genes are those of that table, whereas D and trimming came from the DNA. Among around 160,000 clones listed, just under 80% were seen once. The data are from a study of cytomegalovirus exposure and HLA in healthy donors. For the study at large: Drawn from HLA-typed donors, some 80 million unique TCRs were held in an early data release. Study-wide points: Compared with the approximately 680-donor mean, an Asian-associated ancestry cluster reportedly had fewer N-insertions, according to a later analysis.

Sequenced: PBMCs. The clonotype originates from a young man in good health and CMV-seropositive.

The CDR3: CASSVGVLDEQFF. CDR3 bases: TGTGCCAGCAGCGTAGGGGTGCTAGATGAGCAGTTCTTC. This chain links TRBV9 with TRBJ2-1; no definite D call. The V gene lost 0 bases and the J gene lost 8 bases, with 9 bases spanning the gap. The CDR3 sequence is 13 residues long. The germline gives CDR1 SGDLS, CDR2 YYNGEE.